The rows below give T cell receptor beta chains drawn from one sample of a study of blood T cell repertoires in COVID-19. Generated by immunoSEQ multiplex PCR, the TCRdb table keeps only in-frame clones and is missing some. The table includes 150,000 to 200,000 clones, just under 80% detected once. The specimen sequenced was peripheral blood. These receptors were collected from a woman of 80 years or more with acute or convalescent COVID-19. CDR3s include the opening cysteine and the closing phenylalanine or tryptophan. Fields, in order: V gene, clone size, D gene, J gene, CDR3 protein, CDR3 DNA. The D gene is left open where the match is weak. Rows may omit the clone size; those that give it use once, few, many or a size class.

TRBV16,-,-,TRBJ1-2,CASSQGTGGYTF,TGTGCCAGCAGCCAAGGCACGGGGGGCTACACCTTC
TRBV14,-,TRBD2,TRBJ2-7,CASSQEVLAAYEQYF,TGTGCCAGCAGCCAAGAAGTGCTAGCGGCCTACGAGCAGTACTTC
TRBV28,-,TRBD1,TRBJ1-3,CASCGTAQISGNTIYF,TGTGCCAGCTGCGGGACAGCTCAAATCTCTGGAAACACCATATATTTT
TRBV7-9,-,-,TRBJ1-6,CAVEGLINSPLHF,TGTGCCGTAGAGGGACTGATCAATTCACCCCTCCACTTT
TRBV5-8,many,TRBD1,TRBJ1-5,CASNPLTGSNQPQHF,TGTGCCAGCAACCCTTTGACAGGGTCAAATCAGCCCCAGCATTTT
TRBV28,-,TRBD1,TRBJ2-7,CASSLLGQGNSYEQYF,TGTGCCAGCAGTTTGTTGGGACAGGGGAACAGTTACGAGCAGTACTTC
TRBV11-3,-,TRBD1,TRBJ2-2,CASSLTGGVTGELFF,TGTGCCAGCAGCTTAACAGGGGGAGTCACCGGGGAGCTGTTTTTT
TRBV2,-,TRBD1,TRBJ1-1,CASTRDRREAFF,TGTGCCAGCACCAGGGACAGGCGAGAAGCTTTCTTT
TRBV6-2/TRBV6-3,-,-,TRBJ1-5,CASSDSQNQPQHF,TGTGCCAGCAGCGACAGTCAAAATCAGCCCCAGCATTTT
TRBV3-1/TRBV3-2,once,-,TRBJ2-1,CASSHRDNEQFF,TGTGCCAGCAGCCATCGGGATAATGAGCAGTTCTTC
TRBV4-1,-,-,TRBJ1-2,CASSRTGANYGYTF,TGCGCCAGCAGCCGAACAGGTGCTAACTATGGCTACACCTTC
TRBV7-8,-,-,TRBJ2-5,CASSLSVGETQYF,TGTGCCAGCAGCCTTAGCGTGGGGGAGACCCAGTACTTC
TRBV5-4,-,TRBD2,TRBJ2-7,CASSLRAGVGYEQYF,TGTGCCAGCAGCTTGAGGGCGGGAGTCGGTTACGAGCAGTACTTC
TRBV5-1,-,-,TRBJ2-1,CASSLDVSSYNEQFF,TGCGCCAGCAGCTTGGATGTCAGTTCGTACAATGAGCAGTTCTTC
TRBV19,-,-,TRBJ2-6,CASSIYELSGANVLTF,TGTGCCAGTAGTATTTACGAGCTCTCTGGGGCCAACGTCCTGACTTTC
TRBV29-1,few,TRBD1,TRBJ1-2,CSVSGQDYGYTF,TGCAGCGTTTCGGGACAGGACTATGGCTACACCTTC
TRBV6-1,few,-,TRBJ1-1,CASSALHYIQSRDTEAFF,TGTGCCAGCAGTGCGCTCCACTATATACAAAGTCGGGACACTGAAGCTTTCTTT
TRBV4-1,-,-,TRBJ1-4,CASSRVPGLEKLFF,TGCGCCAGCAGCCGGGTCCCGGGACTTGAAAAACTGTTTTTT
TRBV19,-,TRBD1,TRBJ2-3,CATRPGTGVSDTQYF,TGTGCCACCCGGCCTGGGACAGGGGTATCAGATACGCAGTATTTT
TRBV30,few,-,TRBJ2-7,CAWKKGGGPISYEQYF,TGTGCCTGGAAGAAGGGGGGAGGGCCGATATCCTACGAGCAGTACTTC
TRBV6-5,-,-,TRBJ2-1,CASKPRQGYPEQFF,TGTGCCAGCAAGCCCCGGCAGGGGTACCCCGAGCAGTTCTTC
TRBV19,-,-,TRBJ1-5,CASSISGRQPQHF,TGTGCCAGTAGTATCTCTGGCCGCCAGCCCCAGCATTTT